These 9 T cell receptor beta chains were sequenced from one sample in a study of identical twins' blood T cells. TCRdb reprocessed the 5' RACE reads with MiXCR, giving one entry per CDR3 protein. Of hundreds of thousands of distinct CDR3 sequences listed, roughly 30% are singletons. The sample consisted of PBMCs. These receptors all come from a woman between 18 and 50 years old in good health.

This clonotype was picked up one time. J is TRBJ1-1 and V is TRBV6-2 or TRBV6-3; 7 bases agree with TRBD1. Germline loops: CDR1 MNHEY, CDR2 SVGEGT. This CDR3 has 18 amino acids. Trimming at V came to 0 bases and at J to 6 bases, leaving 16 bases not matched to a gene. CDR3 DNA sequence: TGTGCCAGCAGTTACTCGGTTTTGGGGTCAGGGGGAAGGTCTGAAGCTTTCTTT. It translates to CASSYSVLGSGGRSEAFF.

The V call is TRBV7-9, the J call TRBJ2-2, with 9 bases aligning to TRBD1. After removal of 5 bases from V and 6 bases from J, the junction contained 10 bases not matched to a gene. There are 16 residues in the CDR3. Germline lookup yields CDR1 SEHNR and CDR2 FQNEAQ (reference sequence). The CDR3 here is CASSNRGRDRSGELFF. Written as DNA, the CDR3 is TGTGCCAGCAGCAACAGGGGGCGCGACCGGTCCGGGGAGCTGTTTTTT.

This chain uses TRBV7-2 with TRBJ1-1; TRBD1 matches at 7 bases. CDR1 and CDR2 from the germline V gene are SGHTA and FQGNSA. The CDR3 length is 12 residues. Trimming took 5 bases from V and 10 from J; bases not matched to a gene: 7. The CDR3 DNA follows: TGTGCCAGCAGCAACAGGGGTAGGCGAGCTTTCTTT. Translated, it gives CASSNRGRRAFF.

Note on this clonotype: This may come from a read error, since a much larger clone is one base off. The gene calls are TRBV29-1 and TRBJ1-1, with D unclear. Germline loops: CDR1 SQVTM, CDR2 ANQGSEA. This CDR3 spans 10 amino acids. In DNA form, the CDR3 reads TGCGGCGGCAAGAACACTGAAGCTTTCTTT. Protein product: CGGKNTEAFF. Looking up the rest from reference TRBV29-1 and TRBJ1-1 gives the full variable domain: SAVISQKPSRDICQRGTSLTIQCQVDSQVTMMFWYRQQPGQSLTLIATANQGSEATYESGFVIDKFPISRPNLTFSTLTVSNMSPEDSSIYLCGGKNTEAFFGQGTRLTVV.

The chain uses TRBV19 and TRBJ1-1, with a tentative D call TRBD1 (5 bases). This CDR3 is built from 13 residues. Germline values: CDR1 LNHDA, CDR2 SQIVND (reference sequence). Trimming left V 5 bases short and J 7 bases short, with 14 bases between. CDR3 sequence: CASSRRVSVEAFF. For the CDR3, the DNA is TGTGCCAGTAGTCGCAGGGTGTCGGTTGAAGCTTTCTTT.

In this sample, this clonotype turned up a few times. This sequence joins TRBV20-1 and TRBJ1-1; possibly TRBD1 for D (5 bases). The V end lost 1 base, the J end lost 4 bases, and 13 bases lay between the germline ends. The germline gives CDR1 DFQATT, CDR2 SNEGSKA (reference sequence). This CDR3 region has 14 residues. The CDR3 is CSARVGAVGTEAFF. In DNA, the CDR3 is TGCAGTGCTAGAGTAGGGGCAGTGGGCACTGAAGCTTTCTTT.

This chain connects TRBV15 to TRBJ1-1; D gene uncertain. V dropped 1 base and J dropped 8 bases, with 8 bases sitting between them. This CDR3 comprises 12 residues. The germline V gene encodes CDR1 LNHNV and CDR2 YYDKDF (reference sequence). DNA of the CDR3: TGTGCCACCAGCAGAGGGCCGGGAGAAGCTTTCTTT. Its protein is CATSRGPGEAFF.

This clonotype was counted only a few times. The chain uses TRBV10-1 and TRBJ2-7, with D perhaps matching TRBD1 or TRBD2 (5 bases each). V lost 6 bases and J lost 2, with 14 bases in between. From germline, CDR1 is WNHNN and CDR2 SYGVQD (reference sequence). This CDR3 region has 14 residues. The CDR3 protein is CASSPRDRAYEQYF. DNA for the CDR3: TGCGCCAGCAGCCCTAGGGACCGGGCCTACGAGCAGTACTTC.

This clonotype was detected many times. This rearrangement joins TRBV21-1 to TRBJ1-1. TRBV21-1 is a documented pseudogene. The CDR3 extends over 16 amino acids. The chain's CDR3 is CASSNVIGKLGTEAFF. In DNA form, the CDR3 reads TGTGCCAGCAGCAATGTAATAGGGAAACTGGGCACTGAAGCTTTCTTT.